This is a list of T cell receptor beta chains from one sample in a study of cytotoxic CD8 clonotypes in ibrutinib-treated CLL. TCRdb keeps only in-frame clones here, not all; method: immunoSEQ multiplex PCR. The repertoire holds tens of thousands of clones, with roughly 50% as singletons. Sequenced here: PBMCs, sampled before ibrutinib treatment. These receptor sequences come from a human donor with chronic lymphocytic leukemia. The CDR3 runs from the conserved cysteine through the conserved F or W. The D gene is left open where the match is weak. Expanded clones are given a class, and other clones once, few, many or no size at all.

J	length	size	D	V	CDR3	DNA
TRBJ1-4	15	once	.	TRBV27	CASSLYPVGREKLFF	TGTGCCAGCAGTTTATATCCCGTGGGGCGGGAAAAACTGTTTTTT
TRBJ2-1	11	.	.	TRBV7-2	CASSAYNEQFF	TGTGCCAGCAGTGCTTACAATGAGCAGTTCTTC
TRBJ1-1	17	.	TRBD1	TRBV5-5	CASSQDNRQGWDTEAFF	TGTGCCAGCAGCCAAGATAACCGACAGGGGTGGGACACTGAAGCTTTCTTT
TRBJ2-5	15	few	.	TRBV19	CASSIDAGAGETQYF	TGTGCCAGTAGTATAGATGCAGGGGCGGGCGAGACCCAGTACTTC
TRBJ1-6	15	.	TRBD1	TRBV6-5	CASRTDRDYNSPLHF	TGTGCCAGCAGAACGGACAGGGACTATAATTCACCCCTCCACTTT
TRBJ1-2	15	.	.	TRBV5-6	CASSLYLIPNYGYTF	TGTGCCAGCAGCTTGTACTTGATCCCTAACTATGGCTACACCTTC
TRBJ2-1	14	.	.	TRBV7-9	CASSPFKARGEQFF	TGTGCCAGCAGCCCATTCAAGGCGAGGGGTGAGCAGTTCTTC
TRBJ2-5	13	few	.	TRBV5-4	CASSLMQGETQYF	TGTGCCAGCAGCTTGATGCAGGGGGAGACCCAGTACTTC
TRBJ1-5	14	few	TRBD1	TRBV4-1	CASSLGQADQPQHF	TGCGCCAGCAGCCTTGGACAGGCAGATCAGCCCCAGCATTTT
TRBJ2-7	16	.	.	TRBV7-8	CASSPLAHRRAYEQYF	TGTGCCAGCAGCCCCCTAGCACATCGCAGAGCCTACGAGCAGTACTTC
TRBJ2-1	17	few	.	TRBV14	CASSQDRAGVSYNEQFF	TGTGCCAGCAGCCAAGATAGAGCGGGCGTCTCCTACAATGAGCAGTTCTTC
TRBJ2-1	14	.	TRBD2	TRBV7-9	CATRGTHQIDEQFF	TGTGCCACGCGGGGGACTCACCAGATTGATGAGCAGTTCTTC
TRBJ1-6	16	.	TRBD1	TRBV13	CASSLETGEGNSPLHF	TGTGCCAGCAGCTTAGAAACAGGGGAGGGCAATTCACCCCTCCACTTT
TRBJ1-5	17	.	.	TRBV7-9	CASSSSRSKFSNQPQHF	TGTGCCAGCAGCTCCTCCAGAAGTAAATTTAGCAATCAGCCCCAGCATTTT
TRBJ2-7	12	.	.	TRBV29-1	CSVRGYNYEQYF	TGCAGCGTCCGGGGGTACAACTACGAGCAGTACTTC
TRBJ2-2	14	.	.	TRBV11-2	CASSLSQGHGELFF	TGTGCCAGCAGCTTATCACAGGGCCACGGGGAGCTGTTTTTT
TRBJ2-1	16	.	.	TRBV5-1	CASSTSQGTPYNEQFF	TGCGCCAGCAGCACTTCCCAGGGGACACCCTACAATGAGCAGTTCTTC
TRBJ1-6	14	few	.	TRBV7-2	CASTRGVTNSPLHF	TGTGCCAGCACCCGGGGGGTCACTAATTCACCCCTCCACTTT
TRBJ1-4	15	.	.	TRBV28	CASSLLGESNEKLFF	TGTGCCAGCAGTTTACTCGGGGAAAGTAATGAAAAACTGTTTTTT
TRBJ2-5	16	.	.	TRBV5-6	CASSLVRPNTEETQYF	TGTGCCAGCAGCTTGGTGAGACCCAACACCGAAGAGACCCAGTACTTC
TRBJ1-2	15	.	.	TRBV6-5	CASSSRGPRAYGYTF	TGTGCCAGCAGTTCCCGGGGGCCTAGGGCCTATGGCTACACCTTC
TRBJ2-1	13	.	.	TRBV29-1	CSAVQGGGNEQFF	TGCAGCGCCGTACAGGGAGGGGGAAATGAGCAGTTCTTC
TRBJ2-5	14	.	.	TRBV5-1	CASSLDSLQETQYF	TGCGCCAGCAGCTTGGACAGCCTCCAAGAGACCCAGTACTTC
TRBJ2-1	15	few	TRBD2	TRBV5-1	CASSVLAGGYNEQFF	TGCGCCAGCAGCGTCTTAGCGGGGGGGTACAATGAGCAGTTCTTC
TRBJ1-5	15	.	.	TRBV18	CASSPREGEGQPQHF	TGTGCCAGCTCGCCGAGAGAGGGAGAAGGGCAGCCCCAGCATTTT
TRBJ2-3	16	once	.	TRBV19	CASSIMGAERADTQYF	TGTGCCAGTAGTATAATGGGGGCCGAGAGGGCAGATACGCAGTATTTT
TRBJ2-5	15	.	TRBD2	TRBV4-1	CASSLFLAGVETQYF	TGCGCCAGCAGCCTTTTTCTAGCGGGGGTGGAGACCCAGTACTTC
TRBJ2-1	15	once	.	TRBV4-2	CASSQVARGDNEQFF	TGTGCCAGCAGCCAAGTCGCAAGGGGGGACAATGAGCAGTTCTTC
TRBJ1-2	13	.	TRBD1	TRBV11-2	CASSRDRGNGYTF	TGTGCCAGCAGCCGGGACAGGGGGAATGGCTACACCTTC
TRBJ1-4	16	once	.	TRBV2	CASRRNYMVQNEKLFF	TGTGCCAGCAGGAGAAACTATATGGTACAGAATGAAAAACTGTTTTTT
TRBJ1-1	14	.	TRBD1	TRBV7-3	CASSVQGGSTEAFF	TGTGCCAGCAGCGTACAGGGGGGCTCCACTGAAGCTTTCTTT
TRBJ2-5	15	.	.	TRBV7-2	CASSLEPGSGETQYF	TGTGCCAGCAGCTTAGAACCGGGGTCGGGGGAGACCCAGTACTTC
TRBJ1-5	13	medium-sized	.	TRBV15	CATGTLSGQPQHF	TGTGCCACCGGCACGTTGTCGGGTCAGCCCCAGCATTTT
TRBJ2-3	12	few	.	TRBV7-2	CASKVLTDTQYF	TGTGCCAGCAAGGTCCTCACAGATACGCAGTATTTT
TRBJ2-5	15	.	.	TRBV25-1	CASSDSGNLQETQYF	TGTGCCAGCAGTGATTCCGGGAACCTTCAAGAGACCCAGTACTTC
TRBJ1-1	14	.	.	TRBV9	CASSVGGFNTEAFF	TGTGCCAGCAGCGTAGGAGGGTTCAACACTGAAGCTTTCTTT
TRBJ2-7	14	.	.	TRBV9	CASSVVATSYEQYF	TGTGCCAGCAGCGTAGTGGCCACCTCCTACGAGCAGTACTTC
TRBJ2-5	13	few	.	TRBV27	CASSSWDQETQYF	TGTGCCAGCAGTAGTTGGGACCAAGAGACCCAGTACTTC
TRBJ1-6	15	few	TRBD1	TRBV6-6	CASSYRDRVGSPLHF	TGTGCCAGCAGTTACCGGGACAGGGTGGGTTCACCCCTCCACTTT
TRBJ1-5	15	.	TRBD1	TRBV7-9	CASSLGGGQDQPQHF	TGTGCCAGCAGCTTAGGAGGGGGCCAGGATCAGCCCCAGCATTTT
TRBJ2-2	13	few	TRBD1	TRBV2	CATRQGATGELFF	TGTGCCACCCGACAGGGAGCGACCGGGGAGCTGTTTTTT
TRBJ1-1	14	.	TRBD1	TRBV18	CASSMDRGNTEAFF	TGTGCCAGCTCTATGGACAGGGGGAACACTGAAGCTTTCTTT